These 19 T cell receptor beta chains originate from one sample sequenced in a study of T cells in Graves' hyperthyroidism and ophthalmopathy. Regions amplified from RNA transcripts were the TCR beta CDR3 regions. First-round RT-PCR targeting the TCR CDR3 was performed with the HTBI primer set. TCRdb processed the multiplex PCR reads anew with MiXCR; each CDR3 protein has one entry. The sample yields about 420,000 distinct CDR3 sequences, 15% to 17% seen once. Sequenced material: blood. Source of these receptors: a woman in her late teens or twenties with Graves' hyperthyroidism.

This clonotype was seen at least ten times. V is TRBV2 and J is TRBJ2-7; no firm D call. CDR3 length equals 11 residues. Germline CDR1 SNHLY, CDR2 FYNNEI. V gave up 4 bases and J gave up 5 bases, with 6 bases separating them. The CDR3 DNA sequence: TGTGCCAGCAGTGTCGTAAACGAGCAGTACTTC. This gives the protein CASSVVNEQYF.

J is TRBJ2-3 and V is TRBV20-1, with D possibly being TRBD2 (6 bases). Germline lookup yields CDR1 DFQATT and CDR2 SNEGSKA (reference sequence). The CDR3 totals 14 residues. This CDR3 is CSVFSPGLGDTQYF. CDR3 bases: TGCAGCGTCTTTTCACCGGGACTTGGGGATACGCAGTATTTT.

The count of this clonotype is one. The chain carries TRBV19 and TRBJ1-5, with D maybe TRBD1 (5 bases). The V and J ends lost 3 bases and 5 bases respectively, with 8 bases between them. Germline values: CDR1 LNHDA, CDR2 SQIVND (reference sequence). The CDR3 consists of 13 residues. As DNA, the CDR3 is TGTGCCAGTAGTATGGTGGGGGATCAGCCCCAGCATTTT. It translates to CASSMVGDQPQHF.

This clonotype was detected many times. The chain links TRBV6-1 to TRBJ2-2; TRBD2 might be the D (6 bases). The germline CDR1 and CDR2 sequences are MNHNS and SASEGT. V was shortened by 9 bases and J by 2 bases, with 16 bases between the two germline ends. The CDR3 is 15 residues long. The CDR3 spells CASQLWEENTGELFF. CDR3 nucleotides: TGTGCCAGTCAGTTATGGGAGGAAAACACCGGGGAGCTGTTTTTT.

This clonotype came up a few times. The rearrangement links TRBV20-1 to TRBJ1-2; D is undetermined. Looked up from germline, CDR1 is DFQATT and CDR2 is SNEGSKA (reference sequence). CDR3 length: 13 amino acids. The CDR3 protein is CTTGDSPNYGYTF. Here the CDR3 DNA reads TGCACAACTGGTGACTCTCCCAACTATGGCTACACCTTC.

The chain carries TRBV9 and TRBJ1-4; 11 bases are shared with TRBD1. V trimming: 3 bases; J trimming: 7 bases; junction bases outside the gene matches: 8. CDR1 is SGDLS and CDR2 is YYNGEE in the germline V gene. This CDR3 comprises 16 residues. The CDR3 loop reads CASSAGTGGMSEKLFF. The CDR3 DNA reads TGTGCCAGCAGCGCCGGGACAGGGGGTATGAGTGAAAAACTGTTTTTT.

The chain recombines TRBV4-2 with TRBJ2-3; maybe TRBD1 (6 bases). CDR3 length equals 14 residues. Trimming removed 2 bases from V and 4 bases from J, with 10 bases in between. The germline gives CDR1 LGHNA, CDR2 YNFKEQ. CDR3 protein: CASSQNRVADTQYF. Here the CDR3 DNA reads TGTGCCAGCAGCCAAAACAGGGTGGCAGATACGCAGTATTTT.

This clonotype was found many times. V usage is TRBV27 and J usage is TRBJ1-5, with no clear D. CDR3 length equals 15 residues. Germline V gene lookup returns CDR1 MNHEY and CDR2 SMNVEV (reference sequence). The V and J ends lost 3 bases and 6 bases respectively, with 15 bases between them. DNA for the CDR3: TGTGCCAGCAGTTTGGGCCAAGGGCCGGTTCAGCCCCAGCATTTT. Translation: CASSLGQGPVQPQHF.

This clonotype was observed many times. The chain employs TRBV10-3 and TRBJ2-5, with 7 bases lining up with TRBD1. The junction had 4 bases not matched to a gene; V was cut back by 6 bases and J by 3 bases. The germline V gene encodes CDR1 ENHRY and CDR2 SYGVKD. This CDR3 region has 13 residues. The CDR3 loop reads CAIRGQAEETQYF. CDR3 bases: TGTGCCATCAGAGGACAGGCAGAAGAGACCCAGTACTTC.

Many counts were recorded for this clonotype. The chain uses TRBV7-3 and TRBJ2-2; the D is unclear. Trimming took off 4 bases at V and 7 bases at J, with 10 bases between the two ends. The CDR3 covers 13 residues. Germline CDR1 and CDR2: SGHTA and FQGTGA. The CDR3 loop is CASSSGVRGELFF. CDR3 in DNA: TGTGCCAGCAGCTCCGGAGTCCGCGGGGAGCTGTTTTTT.

The genes are TRBV10-3 and TRBJ1-6; D unclear. The CDR3 extends over 16 amino acids. Trimming shortened V by 0 bases and J by 9 bases, and 15 bases separated the two germline ends. The germline V gene encodes CDR1 ENHRY and CDR2 SYGVKD. The CDR3 DNA follows: TGTGCCATCAGTGAGTCGCCCCAGGTAGCAGGTTCACCCCTCCACTTT. Its protein is CAISESPQVAGSPLHF.

This clonotype was seen repeatedly, ten times or more. The chain has TRBV28 and TRBJ2-3; unclear D gene. Trimming took off 2 bases at V and 0 bases at J, with 12 bases between the two ends. Germline V gene data show CDR1 as MDHEN and CDR2 as SYDVKM. The CDR3 is 16 residues long. CDR3 amino acids: CASSLILTSSTDTQYF. The CDR3 DNA is TGTGCCAGCAGTTTAATTCTAACTTCTAGCACAGATACGCAGTATTTT.

This clonotype occurred many times. The V and J genes are TRBV10-3 and TRBJ1-1, with TRBD1 identical over 8 bases. The germline V gene has CDR1 ENHRY and CDR2 SYGVKD. The V gene end was trimmed by 2 bases and the J gene end by 0 bases; junction bases not matched to a gene: 11. The CDR3 is 18 residues long. CDR3 bases: TGTGCCATCAGTGAGGGACTCAGGGGGCTTGAAATGAACACTGAAGCTTTCTTT. This codes for CAISEGLRGLEMNTEAFF.

This clonotype has a count of ten or more. This chain uses TRBV27 with TRBJ2-7; D is perhaps TRBD1 (6 bases). Germline lookup yields CDR1 MNHEY and CDR2 SMNVEV (reference sequence). V lost 5 bases, J lost 1 base, and 18 bases lay in between. This CDR3 spans 16 amino acids. CDR3 loop: CASSPLDRIRSYEQYF. DNA for the CDR3: TGTGCCAGCAGTCCTTTAGACAGGATTAGGTCCTACGAGCAGTACTTC.

This clonotype was observed many times. The V call is TRBV7-2, the J call TRBJ2-7; TRBD2 aligns across 8 bases. Germline CDR1 and CDR2: SGHTA and FQGNSA. Losses at the gene ends were 5 bases for V and 6 bases for J; bases not matched to a gene: 9. The CDR3 is made up of 14 amino acids. CDR3 bases: TGTGCCAGCAGCCCGGGAGGGTTAGCCTCCGAGCAGTACTTC. It codes for CASSPGGLASEQYF.

Many counts were recorded for this clonotype. This sequence joins TRBV20-1 and TRBJ2-1, with a weak D call TRBD2 (6 bases). This CDR3 contains 19 residues. V gave up 0 bases and J gave up 6 bases, with 27 bases separating them. Germline assignment: CDR1 DFQATT and CDR2 SNEGSKA (reference sequence). CDR3 bases: TGCAGTGCTAGAGATCCCCGAGGGCACCTAGCGACACAAGGCAATGAGCAGTTCTTC. Translation gives CSARDPRGHLATQGNEQFF.

The V call is TRBV7-3, the J call TRBJ2-1; 7 nucleotides match TRBD2. Germline lookup yields CDR1 SGHTA and CDR2 FQGTGA. With 1 base clipped from V and 7 bases from J, the junction kept 4 bases outside the gene matches. The length of the CDR3 is 14 residues. As DNA, the CDR3 is TGTGCCAGCAGCTTAAGTCACGGGGGGAATGAGCAGTTCTTC. Protein product: CASSLSHGGNEQFF.

The chain is built from TRBV4-1 and TRBJ1-6; D remains unclear. V gave up 0 bases and J gave up 11 bases, with 11 bases separating them. In germline, CDR1 is MGHRA, CDR2 YSYEKL. CDR3 length equals 14 residues. The CDR3 DNA reads TGCGCCAGCAGCCAAGATCGGACGGGTGCACCCCTCCACTTT. Translation gives CASSQDRTGAPLHF.

This clonotype was observed at least ten times. The chain carries TRBV5-1 and TRBJ2-3; 8 bases align to TRBD1. Per germline, CDR1 SGHRS and CDR2 YFSETQ. V was clipped by 4 bases and J by 5 bases; unmatched bases: 3. This CDR3 is 13 amino acids long. For the CDR3, the DNA is TGCGCCAGCAGCACCACAGGGGGAGATACGCAGTATTTT. It translates to CASSTTGGDTQYF. The full variable domain, in which reference TRBV5-1 and TRBJ2-3 provide the parts outside the CDR3, is KAGVTQTPRYLIKTRGQQVTLSCSPISGHRSVSWYQQTPGQGLQFLFEYFSETQRNKGNFPGRFSGRQFSNSRSEMNVSTLELGDSALYLCASSTTGGDTQYFGPGTRLTVL.